One TCR beta chain is described in this entry. Its binding antigen is unknown. No much larger clonotype is one base removed from it; base qualities were not supplied. To prepare the library, the immunoSEQ multiplex PCR assay was applied. Under the source paper's analysis protocol: Richness and clonality were used to summarize the repertoires, and clones that significantly expanded or contracted between pre- and post-therapy samples were identified. TCRdb took this table from immuneACCESS and kept in-frame rearrangements with V and J called. Such tables lack part of the clones; where checked against another copy, unresolved V genes explain under half of the gap, and the rest is unexplained. V, J and clone size are taken as reported in that table, and D and trimming were inferred from the DNA itself. The sample records tens of thousands of clones, roughly 89% of which are singletons. Together, the top ten hold under 4.5% of the sample.

The time point tag for this specimen amounts to: pretherapy, before neoadjuvant immune checkpoint inhibitors. The samples were obtained from NEOSTAR, a phase 2 randomized trial that tested neoadjuvant nivolumab or nivolumab plus ipilimumab, followed by surgery, in operable NSCLC. The record originates from a study of neoadjuvant nivolumab and ipilimumab in lung cancer (dated by TCRdb to 2020 to 2022). Regarding the study in general: In the NEOSTAR trial, nivolumab was administered intravenously at 3 mg/kg on days 1, 15 and 29, and the combination arm also received ipilimumab 1 mg/kg on day 1 only. Matched pretherapy and resected tumor pairs were analyzed from seven patients, of whom four had been treated with nivolumab and three with nivolumab plus ipilimumab. The major pathologic response (MPR) rate in the intention-to-treat population in each study arm was designated as the primary trial endpoint. TCR repertoires were compared between pretherapy (baseline) peripheral blood and tumors resected at surgery after neoadjuvant immune checkpoint blockade. The trial treated about 44 patients with operable NSCLC: 23 were randomized to nivolumab monotherapy and 21 to nivolumab plus ipilimumab.

The study at large found these results: A positive correlation was observed between pretherapy blood TCR richness and richness in tumors resected after neoadjuvant therapy (Spearman R ≈ 0.8). TCR sequencing was performed in a small number of samples. Compared with tumor-adjacent uninvolved lung, resected tumors had greater TCR richness and clonality, and increases showed up in more of the dual-therapy-treated tumors. No significant correlation was found between TCR clonality and pathologic tumor regression, and only one major-pathologic-response sample was available for the clonality analysis. From pretherapy to surgery, tumor T-cell richness and clonality increased in three of three dual-therapy tumors but in only two of four nivolumab-treated tumors.

Sequencing was performed on blood, taken before neoadjuvant nivolumab, alone or with ipilimumab. This TCR was recovered from an adult with non-small cell lung cancer. Some clones in this sample may be carry-over from other donors' samples.

The DNA sequence is given as TGTGCCAGCAGCCCCGGCGGGGAGCAAGGCTACACCTTC. This is translated as CASSPGGEQGYTF. This chain joins TRBV7-9 to TRBJ1-2; no D gene can be assigned with confidence. Per the germline V gene (reference sequence), SEHNR is the CDR1 and FQNEAQ is the CDR2. V loses 5 bases of germline sequence and J loses 8 bases, and the interval between the two ends is 15 bases. Inclusive of the bounding cysteine and phenylalanine, the CDR3 is 13 residues long. The retained sequence is limited to the CDR3, 39 bases, with the frame set at the first base.